The subject of this entry is one T cell receptor (beta chain). This sample was included in a study of T-cell reconstitution after alpha-beta-depleted transplantation in children. Unique molecular identifiers were built into the TCRbeta library. MiXCR was run by TCRdb on the PCR reads, yielding one entry per CDR3 protein. This table has some 500,000 distinct CDR3 sequences, 30% to 35% appearing once. The V and J ends lost 6 bases and 3 bases respectively, with 12 bases between them. There are 14 residues in the CDR3. Looked up from germline, CDR1 is MNHEY and CDR2 is SVGEGT. This chain links TRBV6-2 or TRBV6-3 with TRBJ2-1, with a weak D call TRBD1 (5 bases). The sequence was collected from a human donor who donated a stem cell graft to a child with aplastic anemia. This material consisted of PBMCs from the stem cell graft donor, taken from the stem cell graft. CDR3 sequence (DNA): TGTGCCAGCAGCCACCTACAGGACTACAATGAGCAGTTCTTC. Translating it yields CASSHLQDYNEQFF.